This TCR beta chain was sequenced during a study of T-cell reconstitution after alpha-beta-depleted transplantation in children (dated by TCRdb to the mid-2010s). Turning to the overall study: Using TCR repertoire profiling, the study quantitatively followed how T-cell immune reconstitution unfolded in children after TCRalphabeta/CD19-depleted allogeneic hematopoietic cell transplantation.

The library was produced with PCR. Sequenced using an Illumina HiSeq 2500. TCR libraries were prepared with molecular barcoding, using unique molecular identifiers to normalize TCRbeta repertoire quantification. Clones were called with MiXCR by TCRdb after fastp trimmed the public reads at Q25, and only in-frame beta chains were retained. Each entry is one CDR3 protein sequence, shown with its most common DNA and genes. This sample holds about 400,000 distinct CDR3 sequences; roughly 14% were observed only once. The ten biggest clones cover about 4% of the sample. V is cut by 4 bases and J by 6 bases, and the space between the germline ends is 9 bases. The CDR3 sequence holds 13 residues, the cysteine and phenylalanine included. Just the 39-base CDR3 DNA is kept, in frame starting at base 1. The CDR1 and CDR2 encoded by the germline V gene are KGHSH and LQKENI. In the case of this clonotype: This receptor's antigen is unknown. Qualities for individual bases were not recorded, and no much larger clone is one base off.

Sequenced material: PBMCs, taken from the stem cell graft. The chain is encoded by TRBV18 joined to TRBJ2-2; the D gene is not confidently resolved. The sequence was obtained from a human donor who donated a stem cell graft to a child with Fanconi anemia. The sequenced DNA: TGTGCCAGCTCACAGGTTCAGCCCGGGGAGCTGTTTTTT. It encodes CASSQVQPGELFF. The full variable domain, with segments outside the CDR3 supplied by the reference TRBV18 and TRBJ2-2 proteins, appears as NAGVMQNPRHLVRRRGQEARLRCSPMKGHSHVYWYRQLPEEGLKFMVYLQKENIIDESGMPKERFSAEFPKEGPSILRIQQVVRGDSAAYFCASSQVQPGELFFGEGSRLTVL.